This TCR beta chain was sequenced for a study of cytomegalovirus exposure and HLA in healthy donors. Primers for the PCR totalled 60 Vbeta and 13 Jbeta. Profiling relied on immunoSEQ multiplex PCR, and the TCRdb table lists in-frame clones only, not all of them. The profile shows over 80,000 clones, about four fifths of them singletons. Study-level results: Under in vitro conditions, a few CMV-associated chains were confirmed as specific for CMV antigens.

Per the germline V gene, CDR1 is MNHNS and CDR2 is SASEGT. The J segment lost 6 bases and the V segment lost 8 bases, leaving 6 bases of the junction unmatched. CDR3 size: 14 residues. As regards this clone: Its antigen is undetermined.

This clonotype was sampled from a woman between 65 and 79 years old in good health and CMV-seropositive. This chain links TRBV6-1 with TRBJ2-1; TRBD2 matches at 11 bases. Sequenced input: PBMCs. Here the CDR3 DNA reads TGTGCCAGCCTTAGCGGGGGGGCCAGCAATGAGCAGTTCTTC. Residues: CASLSGGASNEQFF.